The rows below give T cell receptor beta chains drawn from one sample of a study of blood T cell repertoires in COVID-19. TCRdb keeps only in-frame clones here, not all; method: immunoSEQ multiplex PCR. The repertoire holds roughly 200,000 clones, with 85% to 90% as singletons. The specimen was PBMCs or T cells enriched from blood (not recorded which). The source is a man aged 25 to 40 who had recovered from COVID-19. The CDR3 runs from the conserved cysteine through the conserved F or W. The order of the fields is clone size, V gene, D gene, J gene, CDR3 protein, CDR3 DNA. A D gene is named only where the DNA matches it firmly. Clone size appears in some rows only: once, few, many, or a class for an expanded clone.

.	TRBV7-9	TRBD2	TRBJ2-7	CASSSAGGASYEQYF	TGTGCCAGCAGCTCGGCGGGGGGCGCATCCTACGAGCAGTACTTC
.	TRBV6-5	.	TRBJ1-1	CASRTTTNTEAFF	TGTGCCAGCAGGACGACAACGAACACTGAAGCTTTCTTT
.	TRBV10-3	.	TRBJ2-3	CAISESSVGDSLGYF	TGTGCCATCAGTGAGTCGTCGGTGGGCGACAGTCTGGGGTATTTT
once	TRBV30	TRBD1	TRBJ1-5	CAWGTGNSNQPQHF	TGTGCCTGGGGGACAGGTAATAGCAATCAGCCCCAGCATTTT
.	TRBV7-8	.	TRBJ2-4	CASSAGSYGLAKNIQYF	TGTGCCAGCAGCGCAGGAAGCTATGGGCTAGCCAAAAACATTCAGTACTTC
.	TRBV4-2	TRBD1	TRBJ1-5	CASSQVGQGARNQPQHF	TGTGCCAGCAGCCAAGTGGGACAGGGGGCGAGGAATCAGCCCCAGCATTTT
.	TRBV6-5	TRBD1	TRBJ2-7	CASSWGQDYEQYF	TGTGCCAGCAGTTGGGGACAGGACTACGAGCAGTACTTC
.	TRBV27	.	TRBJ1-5	CASSFAGGNQPQHF	TGTGCCAGCAGTTTTGCAGGGGGCAATCAGCCCCAGCATTTT
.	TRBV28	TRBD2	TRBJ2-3	CASSLIAGAPSTDTQYF	TGTGCCAGCAGTTTAATAGCGGGAGCCCCTAGCACAGATACGCAGTATTTT
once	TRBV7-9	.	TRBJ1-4	CASSLGIDKKLFF	TGTGCCAGCAGCTTAGGTATAGACAAAAAACTGTTTTTT
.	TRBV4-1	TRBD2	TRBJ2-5	CASSISGGQETQYF	TGCGCCAGCTCTATTAGCGGGGGACAAGAGACCCAGTACTTC
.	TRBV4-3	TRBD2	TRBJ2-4	CASSQGLAGASNIQYF	TGCGCCAGCAGCCAAGGACTAGCGGGGGCCTCAAACATTCAGTACTTC
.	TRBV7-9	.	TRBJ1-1	CASSLGGQNTEAFF	TGTGCCAGCAGCTTAGGGGGACAGAACACTGAAGCTTTCTTT